This T cell receptor beta chain is from a study of T cells after yellow fever vaccination. Study overall: In the case of low-cell-number fractions, SMART-Seq v4 Ultra Low Input was used for preparation.

Template-switching 5'RACE yielded the TCR cDNA; a universal primer site and UMIs were added in the process. MiXCR, run by TCRdb on the 5' RACE reads, gives a single entry per CDR3 protein. This table has about 350,000 distinct CDR3 sequences, 9.5% to 13% appearing once. The study's findings and limits: Only a small proportion of the clonotypes turned up in both the CD4 and the CD8 compartments, likely arising from convergent recombination. Bulk-population clonotypes that are abundant could appear as contaminants in FACS-sorted repertoires.

Regarding this clonotype: The antigen remains undetermined.

CDR3 length: 16 amino acids. V was shortened by 6 bases and J by 0 bases, with 18 bases between the two germline ends. Germline V gives CDR1 SEHNR, CDR2 FQNEAQ (reference sequence). The sample was PBMCs, taken on the day of the first yellow fever vaccination. V is TRBV7-9 and J is TRBJ2-7; D tentatively reads TRBD1 or TRBD2 (5 bases each). The clonotype comes from a man aged 18 to 29 who received the YFV17D yellow fever vaccine. CDR3 in amino acids: CASSQGPVQPSYEQYF. The CDR3 nucleotides are TGTGCCAGCAGTCAGGGACCCGTTCAACCCTCCTACGAGCAGTACTTC.